The rows below give T cell receptor beta chains drawn from one sample of a study of T-cell reconstitution after alpha-beta-depleted transplantation in children. TCRdb recomputed calls from the PCR reads with MiXCR, one row per CDR3 protein. The sample holds about 870,000 distinct CDR3 sequences; roughly 15% are singletons and the top ten take about 5%. The input for sequencing was PBMCs, mostly from graft donor cells, taken 360 days after TCRalphabeta/CD19-depleted stem cell transplant. These receptor sequences come from a male patient younger than 18 who had a stem cell transplant for acute lymphoblastic leukemia, so the T cells may come from the graft donor. Both conserved end residues are part of each CDR3. A D gene is named only where the DNA matches it firmly. Only part of the rows carry a size: once, few, many, or a class if the clone is expanded.

TRBV5-1	11	.	.	TRBJ2-7	TGCGCCAGCAGCCTACAGGGACCCCGGTACTTC	CASSLQGPRYF
TRBV20-1	15	TRBD2	many	TRBJ2-1	TGCAGTGCTAGACAGCGGGAGGGCATGTTAAATGAGCAGTTCTTC	CSARQREGMLNEQFF
TRBV7-9	16	.	many	TRBJ2-1	TGTGCCAGCAGCTCGACGGCGGGAAAAGGGACGGATGAGCAGTTCTTC	CASSSTAGKGTDEQFF
TRBV15	16	TRBD2	.	TRBJ2-3	TGTGCCACCAGCATAATAGCGGGAGGGCGGTCAGATACGCAGTATTTT	CATSIIAGGRSDTQYF
TRBV5-6	18	TRBD1	.	TRBJ2-6	TGTGCCAGCAAGGGGTCGACGGACAGGAGCTCTGGGGCCAACGTCCTGACTTTC	CASKGSTDRSSGANVLTF
TRBV10-3	14	.	few	TRBJ2-7	TGTGCCATCAGCCTAGCCTGGCCCCGTTACGAGCAGTACTTC	CAISLAWPRYEQYF
TRBV11-2	13	.	.	TRBJ2-7	TGTGCCAGCAGCTTAGCCGGGTCCAACGAGCAGTACTTC	CASSLAGSNEQYF
TRBV7-9	15	TRBD1	many	TRBJ1-1	TGTGCCAGCAGCCAGGGACAGGGGAGCGGCACTGAAGCTTTCTTT	CASSQGQGSGTEAFF
TRBV11-2	13	.	.	TRBJ2-7	TGTGCCAGCAGCTGGGACCACTCCTACGAGCAGTACTTC	CASSWDHSYEQYF
TRBV5-1	14	TRBD2	.	TRBJ2-3	TGCGCCAATTCGACTAGCGGAAGCACAGATACGCAGTATTTT	CANSTSGSTDTQYF
TRBV9	15	.	.	TRBJ2-7	TGTGCCAGCAGCGCCTCCCCTGGCCCATCGTACGAGCAGTACTTC	CASSASPGPSYEQYF
TRBV12-3/TRBV12-4	12	.	.	TRBJ1-5	TGTGCCAGCAGCCCGGCGCCTCAGCCCCAGCATTTT	CASSPAPQPQHF
TRBV27	16	.	few	TRBJ2-7	TGTGCCAGCAGTCTGATCCCCAGGTGGGGGCCTTACGAGCAGTACTTC	CASSLIPRWGPYEQYF
TRBV7-9	12	.	few	TRBJ1-2	TGTGCCAGCAGCTTAGTGCACAATGGCTACACCTTC	CASSLVHNGYTF
TRBV5-8	17	TRBD2	few	TRBJ2-7	TGTGCCAGCAGCCCCAGGACTAGCGGGAGACAGTTCTACGAGCAGTACTTC	CASSPRTSGRQFYEQYF
TRBV29-1	11	.	.	TRBJ1-1	TGCAGCGTTGATCAGGGGCCTGAAGCTTTCTTT	CSVDQGPEAFF
TRBV4-1	17	TRBD2	.	TRBJ2-1	TGCGCCAGCAGCCATGACCACGGGACTAGCGGCAACAATGAGCAGTTCTTC	CASSHDHGTSGNNEQFF
TRBV29-1	15	TRBD1	.	TRBJ1-1	TGCAGCGTTGATGGGACAGGGTGGAGTGGCACTGAAGCTTTCTTT	CSVDGTGWSGTEAFF
TRBV7-3	15	TRBD1	.	TRBJ2-1	TGTGCCAGCAGCTTAAAGCAGGGGGCGTACAATGAGCAGTTCTTC	CASSLKQGAYNEQFF
TRBV20-1	14	TRBD2	few	TRBJ2-5	TGCAGTGCTAGAGATTTGCGGGAGCAAGAGACCCAGTACTTC	CSARDLREQETQYF
TRBV4-1	15	.	many	TRBJ2-1	TGCGCCAGCAGCCAAGAGGGCAGGGACCCCAATGAGCAGTTCTTC	CASSQEGRDPNEQFF
TRBV20-1	16	TRBD1	few	TRBJ2-2	TGCAGTGCTAGAGCCTGGACAGGGGGCAGAACCGGGGAGCTGTTTTTT	CSARAWTGGRTGELFF
TRBV5-4	13	.	.	TRBJ1-1	TGTGCCAGCAGTCCTACTCCAGGGAGTGAAGCTTTCTTT	CASSPTPGSEAFF
TRBV29-1	13	TRBD2	many	TRBJ2-7	TGCAGCGTCTCTAGCGGGGACTCCTACGAGCAGTACTTC	CSVSSGDSYEQYF
TRBV6-2/TRBV6-3	14	.	.	TRBJ2-5	TGTGCCAGCAGCTCCGGCTACTATAAAGAGACCCAGTACTTC	CASSSGYYKETQYF
TRBV29-1	12	TRBD1	many	TRBJ1-2	TGCAGCGTTCGGACAGGGGACTATGGCTACACCTTC	CSVRTGDYGYTF
TRBV10-3	14	.	few	TRBJ1-4	TGTGCCATCAGTGAGTTGGCGACCAGGGAAAAACTGTTTTTT	CAISELATREKLFF